Described below is a single TCR beta chain sequence and its context. This sample was included in a study of patients and donors after allogeneic stem cell transplantation. Germline V gene data show CDR1 as DFQATT and CDR2 as SNEGSKA (reference sequence). The CDR3 runs 15 residues. Germline trimming cut 4 bases from V and 3 bases from J; bases unmatched to any gene: 8. Via MiXCR, TCRdb re-called the RT-PCR reads, giving one row per CDR3 protein. The sample consists of some 960,000 distinct CDR3 sequences, around 17% of them appearing once. Sequenced sample: blood, either unsorted or a sorted T cell fraction (not recorded which). The V gene is TRBV20-1, the J gene TRBJ2-2, with 7 bases fitting TRBD2. The TCR sequence derives from a human donor who was either an allogeneic HSCT recipient or a stem cell or donor lymphocyte infusion donor (not recorded which). It is not recorded whose cells these are; they may come from a transplant donor. CDR3 in amino acids: CSAMAGVTYTGELFF. The DNA of the CDR3 is TGCAGTGCTATGGCGGGAGTAACCTACACCGGGGAGCTGTTTTTT.